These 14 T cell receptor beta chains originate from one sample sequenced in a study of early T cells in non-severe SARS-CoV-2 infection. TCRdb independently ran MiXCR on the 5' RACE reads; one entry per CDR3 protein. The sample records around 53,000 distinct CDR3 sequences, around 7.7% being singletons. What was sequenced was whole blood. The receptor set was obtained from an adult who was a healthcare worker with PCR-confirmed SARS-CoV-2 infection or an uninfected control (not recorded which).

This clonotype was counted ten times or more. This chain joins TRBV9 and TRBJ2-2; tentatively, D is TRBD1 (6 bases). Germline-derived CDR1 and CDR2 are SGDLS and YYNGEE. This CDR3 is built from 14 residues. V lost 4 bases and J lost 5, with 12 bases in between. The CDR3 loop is CASSPRTETGELFF. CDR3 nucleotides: TGTGCCAGCAGCCCCCGGACAGAGACCGGGGAGCTGTTTTTT.

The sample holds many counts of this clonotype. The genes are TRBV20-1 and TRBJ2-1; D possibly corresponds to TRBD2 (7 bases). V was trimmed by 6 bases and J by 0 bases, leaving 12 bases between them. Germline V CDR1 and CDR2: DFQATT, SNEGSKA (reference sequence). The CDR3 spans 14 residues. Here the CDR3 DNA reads TGCAGTGCAAGGGGGGGCCTCTCCTACAATGAGCAGTTCTTC. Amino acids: CSARGGLSYNEQFF.

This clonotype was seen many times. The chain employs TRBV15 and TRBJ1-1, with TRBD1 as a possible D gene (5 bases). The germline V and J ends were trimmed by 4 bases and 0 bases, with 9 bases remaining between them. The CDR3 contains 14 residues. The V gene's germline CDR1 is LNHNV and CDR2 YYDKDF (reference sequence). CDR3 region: CATSTQAMNTEAFF. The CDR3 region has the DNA TGTGCCACCAGCACACAGGCTATGAACACTGAAGCTTTCTTT.

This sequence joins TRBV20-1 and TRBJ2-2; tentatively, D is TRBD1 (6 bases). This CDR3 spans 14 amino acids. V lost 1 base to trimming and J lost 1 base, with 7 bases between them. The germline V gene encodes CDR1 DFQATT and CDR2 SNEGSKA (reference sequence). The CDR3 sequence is CSARGTVNTGELFF. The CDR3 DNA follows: TGCAGTGCTAGAGGGACAGTGAACACCGGGGAGCTGTTTTTT.

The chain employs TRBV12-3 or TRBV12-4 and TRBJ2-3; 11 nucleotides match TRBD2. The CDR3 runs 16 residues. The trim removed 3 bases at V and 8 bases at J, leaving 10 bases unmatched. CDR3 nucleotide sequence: TGTGCCAGCAGTTTCCCGGTACTAGCGGGGGCCCCTACGCAGTATTTT. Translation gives CASSFPVLAGAPTQYF.

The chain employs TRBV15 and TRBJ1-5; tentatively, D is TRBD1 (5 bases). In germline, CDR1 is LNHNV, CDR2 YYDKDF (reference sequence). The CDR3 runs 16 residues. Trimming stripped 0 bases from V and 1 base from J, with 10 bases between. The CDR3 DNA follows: TGTGCCACCAGCAGAGATAGGACAACAAGCAATCAGCCCCAGCATTTT. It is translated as CATSRDRTTSNQPQHF.

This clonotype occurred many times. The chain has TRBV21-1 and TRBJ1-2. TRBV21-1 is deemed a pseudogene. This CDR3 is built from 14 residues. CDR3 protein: CASSKGKAHYGYTF. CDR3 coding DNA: TGTGCCAGCAGCAAAGGGAAAGCACACTATGGCTACACCTTC.

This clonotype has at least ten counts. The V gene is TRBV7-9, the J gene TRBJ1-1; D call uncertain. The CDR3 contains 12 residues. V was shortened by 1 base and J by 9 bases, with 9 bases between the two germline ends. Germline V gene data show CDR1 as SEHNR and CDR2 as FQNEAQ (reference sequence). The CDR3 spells CASSLGGGKAFF. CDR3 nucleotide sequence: TGTGCCAGCAGCTTAGGTGGCGGGAAAGCTTTCTTT.

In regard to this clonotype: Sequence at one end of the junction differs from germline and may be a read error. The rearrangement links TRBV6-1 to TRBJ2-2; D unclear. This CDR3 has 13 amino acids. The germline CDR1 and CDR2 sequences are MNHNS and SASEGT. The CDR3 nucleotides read TGTGTCAGCAGTGAACAGCCCACCGGGGAGCTGTTTTTT. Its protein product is CVSSEQPTGELFF.

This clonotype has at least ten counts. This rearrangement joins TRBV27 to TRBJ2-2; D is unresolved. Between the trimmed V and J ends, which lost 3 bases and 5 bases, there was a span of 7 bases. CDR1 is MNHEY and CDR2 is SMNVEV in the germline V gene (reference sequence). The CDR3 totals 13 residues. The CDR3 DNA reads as TGTGCCAGCAGTTTTGGGCGTACCGGGGAGCTGTTTTTT. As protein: CASSFGRTGELFF.

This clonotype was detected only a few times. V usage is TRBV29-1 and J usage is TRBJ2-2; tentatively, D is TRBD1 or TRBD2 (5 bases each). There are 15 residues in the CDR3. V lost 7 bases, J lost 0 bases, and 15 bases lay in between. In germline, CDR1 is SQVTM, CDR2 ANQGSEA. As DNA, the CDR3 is TGCAGCGCCATGCCGGGACCCTCGAACACCGGGGAGCTGTTTTTT. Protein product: CSAMPGPSNTGELFF.

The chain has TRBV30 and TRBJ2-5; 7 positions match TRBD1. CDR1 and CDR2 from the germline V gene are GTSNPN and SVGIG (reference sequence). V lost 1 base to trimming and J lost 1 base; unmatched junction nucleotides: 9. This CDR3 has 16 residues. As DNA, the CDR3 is TGTGCCTGGAGTGATTTTGGCAGGGGGAGCCAAGAGACCCAGTACTTC. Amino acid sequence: CAWSDFGRGSQETQYF. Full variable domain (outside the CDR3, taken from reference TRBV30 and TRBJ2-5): SQTIHQWPATLVQPVGSPLSLECTVEGTSNPNLYWYRQAAGRGLQLLFYSVGIGQISSEVPQNLSASRPQDRQFILSSKKLLLSDSGFYLCAWSDFGRGSQETQYFGPGTRLLVL.

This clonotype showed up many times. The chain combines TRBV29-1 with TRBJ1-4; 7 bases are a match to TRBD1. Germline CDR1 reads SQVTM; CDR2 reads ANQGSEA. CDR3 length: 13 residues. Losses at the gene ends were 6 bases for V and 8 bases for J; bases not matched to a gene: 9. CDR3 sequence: CSVGQALEEKLFF. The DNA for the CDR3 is TGCAGCGTCGGACAGGCCCTAGAAGAAAAACTGTTTTTT. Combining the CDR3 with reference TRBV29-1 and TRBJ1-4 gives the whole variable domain SAVISQKPSRDICQRGTSLTIQCQVDSQVTMMFWYRQQPGQSLTLIATANQGSEATYESGFVIDKFPISRPNLTFSTLTVSNMSPEDSSIYLCSVGQALEEKLFFGSGTQLSVL.

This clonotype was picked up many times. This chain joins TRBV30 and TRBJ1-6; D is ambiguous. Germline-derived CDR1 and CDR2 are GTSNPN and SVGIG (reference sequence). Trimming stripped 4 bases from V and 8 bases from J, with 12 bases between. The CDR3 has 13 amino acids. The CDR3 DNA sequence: TGTGCCTGGATGACTGGGGAGTATTCACCCCTCCACTTT. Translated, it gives CAWMTGEYSPLHF.